The 21 T cell receptor beta chains below all came from one sample that was sequenced in a study. Each CDR3 protein is one row after TCRdb ran MiXCR on the RT-PCR reads. Of 650,000 to 800,000 distinct CDR3 sequences in the sample, over 12% were seen once. The specimen sequenced was memory CD4+ T cells from blood. The receptors come from a female donor in good health, serving as a healthy control.

This clonotype was picked up many times. The V and J genes are TRBV20-1 and TRBJ2-3; 9 bases align to TRBD2. The V segment lost 6 bases and the J segment 2 bases; nucleotides outside the gene matches: 6. Germline V gene data show CDR1 as DFQATT and CDR2 as SNEGSKA (reference sequence). The CDR3 spans 14 residues. CDR3 in DNA: TGCAGTGCCCCGCTAGCGGGAAACACAGATACGCAGTATTTT. This codes for CSAPLAGNTDTQYF.

This sequence joins TRBV5-1 and TRBJ2-5, with 7 bases that match TRBD1. The CDR3 is made up of 15 amino acids. Germline lookup yields CDR1 SGHRS and CDR2 YFSETQ. V lost 9 bases and J lost 5; bases outside the gene matches: 16. Here the CDR3 DNA reads TGCGCCACCCAGGAGGCGAAAGGGGGCGCTGAGACCCAGTACTTC. Its protein is CATQEAKGGAETQYF. Filled out from reference TRBV5-1 and TRBJ2-5, the complete variable domain reads KAGVTQTPRYLIKTRGQQVTLSCSPISGHRSVSWYQQTPGQGLQFLFEYFSETQRNKGNFPGRFSGRQFSNSRSEMNVSTLELGDSALYLCATQEAKGGAETQYFGPGTRLLVL.

The sample holds many counts of this clonotype. The chain links TRBV20-1 to TRBJ2-3; a possible D gene is TRBD2 (5 bases). This CDR3 region has 14 residues. Trimming stripped 3 bases from V and 4 bases from J, with 14 bases between. Per germline, CDR1 DFQATT and CDR2 SNEGSKA (reference sequence). The CDR3 sequence: CSASKLDGADTQYF. CDR3 sequence (DNA): TGCAGTGCTAGTAAGCTAGACGGGGCAGATACGCAGTATTTT.

This clonotype was detected a few times. The chain links TRBV7-2 to TRBJ2-5; 11 bases agree with TRBD2. Germline V gene sequence: CDR1 SGHTA, CDR2 FQGNSA. J was trimmed by 0 bases and V by 8 bases; bases with no gene match: 5. The CDR3 has 15 amino acids. CDR3 sequence (DNA): TGTGCCAGCGGGACTAGCGGAATGTACCAAGAGACCCAGTACTTC. It codes for CASGTSGMYQETQYF.

V gene TRBV27 combines with J gene TRBJ2-2; the match to TRBD1 covers 7 bases. Germline V lookup: CDR1 MNHEY, CDR2 SMNVEV (reference sequence). After removal of 2 bases from V and 1 base from J, the junction contained 1 base not matched to a gene. This CDR3 is 15 amino acids long. The CDR3 DNA is TGTGCCAGCAGTTTAAACAGGGGGAACACCGGGGAGCTGTTTTTT. Its translation is CASSLNRGNTGELFF.

This clonotype was found many times. This chain links TRBV20-1 with TRBJ2-5; the D call may be TRBD1 or TRBD2 (5 bases each). The CDR3 contains 12 residues. Germline CDR1 is DFQATT and CDR2 is SNEGSKA (reference sequence). V was clipped by 3 bases and J by 5 bases, with 10 bases between them. CDR3 nucleotide sequence: TGCAGTGCTAGGGGGGAGCGGGAGACCCAGTACTTC. Its protein product is CSARGERETQYF.

The V call is TRBV27, the J call TRBJ2-2; possible D gene TRBD1, 6 bases. Germline CDR1 reads MNHEY; CDR2 reads SMNVEV (reference sequence). This CDR3 contains 13 residues. V shed 10 bases and J shed 6 bases, with 15 bases lying between them. The CDR3 loop is CATYRVKAGELFF. The CDR3 DNA follows: TGTGCCACCTACAGGGTCAAGGCCGGGGAGCTGTTTTTT.

The genes are TRBV5-1 and TRBJ2-1, with 9 bases lining up with TRBD1. V was clipped by 1 base and J by 2 bases; unmatched bases: 4. The germline gives CDR1 SGHRS, CDR2 YFSETQ. This CDR3 contains 16 residues. The CDR3 bases are TGCGCCAGCAGCTTGAGGACAGGGGCAACCTACAATGAGCAGTTCTTC. Amino acid sequence: CASSLRTGATYNEQFF.

This clonotype was found many times. V is TRBV20-1 and J is TRBJ2-5; D ambiguous. CDR1 DFQATT and CDR2 SNEGSKA come from the germline V gene (reference sequence). CDR3 length equals 14 residues. The CDR3 nucleotides are TGCAAGCCGAACCACGTGGGATCACAAGAGACCCAGTACTTC. It translates to CKPNHVGSQETQYF.

The gene calls are TRBV7-2 and TRBJ2-1; TRBD2 aligns across 8 bases. The CDR3 has 18 residues. With V trimmed by 2 bases and J by 8 bases, 17 bases remained unmatched. In germline, CDR1 is SGHTA, CDR2 FQGNSA. The CDR3 sequence is CASSLKIGTRLFPDEQFF. CDR3 sequence (DNA): TGTGCCAGCAGCTTAAAAATCGGGACTAGACTTTTTCCGGATGAGCAGTTCTTC.

The rearrangement uses TRBV5-1 and TRBJ2-3; D perhaps matches TRBD1 (6 bases). This CDR3 comprises 14 residues. V was shortened by 5 bases and J by 1 base, with 11 bases between the two germline ends. Per germline, CDR1 SGHRS and CDR2 YFSETQ. CDR3 in amino acids: CASSRQERTDTQYF. CDR3 sequence (DNA): TGCGCCAGCAGTAGACAGGAACGCACAGATACGCAGTATTTT.

A few counts support this clonotype. The gene calls are TRBV5-1 and TRBJ1-2, with no clear D. This CDR3 contains 16 residues. Germline V lookup: CDR1 SGHRS, CDR2 YFSETQ. V lost 1 base and J 0 bases, leaving 13 bases between the germline ends. This CDR3 is CASSLSSGGSNYGYTF. CDR3 bases: TGCGCCAGCAGCTTGTCTTCCGGTGGTTCTAACTATGGCTACACCTTC.

V and J are TRBV20-1 and TRBJ2-3, with 12 bases fitting TRBD2. CDR1 DFQATT and CDR2 SNEGSKA come from the germline V gene (reference sequence). V shed 4 bases and J 1 base; nucleotides not matched to a gene: 3. The CDR3 runs to 15 residues. The CDR3 region has the DNA TGCAGTGCTAAGGGACTAGCGGGCCGCACAGATACGCAGTATTTT. Translating gives CSAKGLAGRTDTQYF.

The chain has TRBV7-8 and TRBJ2-7, with 12 bases fitting TRBD2. The CDR3 totals 14 residues. CDR1 and CDR2 (germline): SGHVS, FQNEAQ. Trimming cost V 6 bases and J 4 bases; bases outside gene matches: 4. CDR3 in amino acids: CASRPGTSGYEQYF. CDR3 DNA sequence: TGTGCCAGCAGACCAGGGACTAGCGGGTACGAGCAGTACTTC.

This clonotype was picked up many times. This chain joins TRBV27 and TRBJ2-1; D remains ambiguous. The CDR3 contains 13 residues. Per germline, CDR1 MNHEY and CDR2 SMNVEV (reference sequence). V dropped 7 bases and J dropped 8 bases, with 15 bases sitting between them. CDR3 sequence: CASTPWVGDEQFF. The CDR3 DNA is TGTGCCAGCACCCCGTGGGTCGGCGATGAGCAGTTCTTC.

This clonotype was seen at least ten times. The chain links TRBV6-5 to TRBJ2-3, with 12 positions matching TRBD2. The germline V gene has CDR1 MNHEY and CDR2 SVGAGI. The junction had 1 base not matched to a gene; V was cut back by 2 bases and J by 1 base. This CDR3 has 16 residues. The CDR3 DNA reads TGTGCCAGCAGTTACCGACTAGCGGGAGGCACAGATACGCAGTATTTT. It translates to CASSYRLAGGTDTQYF.

V is TRBV7-3 and J is TRBJ1-2, with a tentative D call TRBD1 (6 bases). The CDR3 is 15 amino acids. The germline CDR1 and CDR2 sequences are SGHTA and FQGTGA. The V and J ends lost 6 bases and 2 bases respectively, with 16 bases between them. The CDR3 nucleotides are TGTGCCAGCAGTCTCAACTCCGGGACAAACTATGGCTACACCTTC. This encodes CASSLNSGTNYGYTF.

The chain joins TRBV3-1 to TRBJ1-4; D might be TRBD1 (5 bases). Germline V lookup: CDR1 LGHDT, CDR2 YNNKEL (reference sequence). The CDR3 spans 16 residues. Deletions cut 1 base from V and 7 bases from J, with 16 bases between. CDR3 residues: CASSQVWGAGGEKLFF. The CDR3 nucleotides are TGTGCCAGCAGCCAAGTGTGGGGAGCCGGGGGTGAAAAACTGTTTTTT.

Ten or more counts support this clonotype. This chain uses TRBV6-5 with TRBJ2-1; D not certain. CDR1 is MNHEY, CDR2 SVGAGI, per germline. V was shortened by 2 bases and J by 9 bases, with 5 bases between the two germline ends. The CDR3 extends over 11 amino acids. The DNA of the CDR3 is TGTGCCAGCAGTTACGCGTCTGAGCAGTTCTTC. Amino acid sequence: CASSYASEQFF.

This clonotype was seen only a few times. This sequence joins TRBV7-2 and TRBJ1-2; 9 bases are shared with TRBD1. The V segment lost 2 bases and the J segment 7 bases; nucleotides outside the gene matches: 8. The CDR3 extends over 15 amino acids. From germline, CDR1 is SGHTA and CDR2 FQGNSA. The CDR3 loop is CASSLQGQGTRGYTF. CDR3 nucleotide sequence: TGTGCCAGCAGCTTACAGGGACAGGGAACGCGTGGCTACACCTTC.

The V and J genes are TRBV3-1 and TRBJ2-7; TRBD2 might be the D (7 bases). V was cut by 0 bases and J by 3 bases, with 15 bases left in between. Germline V CDR1 and CDR2: LGHDT, YNNKEL (reference sequence). CDR3 length equals 16 residues. The CDR3 sequence: CASSQDGGGRIYEQYF. In nucleotides, the CDR3 is TGTGCCAGCAGCCAAGATGGGGGGGGCCGCATCTACGAGCAGTACTTC.